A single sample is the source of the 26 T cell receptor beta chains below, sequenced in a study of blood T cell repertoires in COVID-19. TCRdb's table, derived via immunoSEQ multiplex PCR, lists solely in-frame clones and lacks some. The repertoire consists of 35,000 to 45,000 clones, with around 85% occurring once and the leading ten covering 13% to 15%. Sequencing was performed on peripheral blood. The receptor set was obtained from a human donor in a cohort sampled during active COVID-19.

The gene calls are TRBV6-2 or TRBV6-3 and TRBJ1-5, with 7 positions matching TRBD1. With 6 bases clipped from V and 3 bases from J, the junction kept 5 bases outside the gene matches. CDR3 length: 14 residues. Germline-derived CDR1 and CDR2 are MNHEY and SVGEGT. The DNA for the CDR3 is TGTGCCAGCAGCTCGGGACAGTACAATCAGCCCCAGCATTTT. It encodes CASSSGQYNQPQHF.

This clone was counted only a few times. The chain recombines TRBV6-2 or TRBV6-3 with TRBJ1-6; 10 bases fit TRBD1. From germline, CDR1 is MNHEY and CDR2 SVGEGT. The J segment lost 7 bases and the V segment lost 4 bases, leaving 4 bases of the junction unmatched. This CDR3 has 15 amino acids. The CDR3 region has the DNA TGTGCCAGCAGTTTCTCGGGACAGGGGAATTCACCCCTCCACTTT. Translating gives CASSFSGQGNSPLHF.

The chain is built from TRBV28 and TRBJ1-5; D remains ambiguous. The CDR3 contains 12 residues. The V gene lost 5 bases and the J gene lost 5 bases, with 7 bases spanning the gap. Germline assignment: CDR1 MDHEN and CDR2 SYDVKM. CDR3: CASSRSDQPQHF. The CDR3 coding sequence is TGTGCCAGCAGTCGGAGTGATCAGCCCCAGCATTTT. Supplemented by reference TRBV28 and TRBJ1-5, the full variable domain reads DVKVTQSSRYLVKRTGEKVFLECVQDMDHENMFWYRQDPGLGLRLIYFSYDVKMKEKGDIPEGYSVSREKKERFSLILESASTNQTSMYLCASSRSDQPQHFGDGTRLSIL.

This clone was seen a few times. The CDR3: CASSTGGEGTEAFF. Written as DNA, the CDR3 is TGTGCCAGCAGTACAGGGGGCGAGGGAACTGAAGCTTTCTTT. The chain carries TRBV7-3 and TRBJ1-1; 9 bases map to TRBD1. V was clipped by 6 bases and J by 5 bases; unmatched bases: 7. Germline V gives CDR1 SGHTA, CDR2 FQGTGA. The CDR3 length is 14 residues.

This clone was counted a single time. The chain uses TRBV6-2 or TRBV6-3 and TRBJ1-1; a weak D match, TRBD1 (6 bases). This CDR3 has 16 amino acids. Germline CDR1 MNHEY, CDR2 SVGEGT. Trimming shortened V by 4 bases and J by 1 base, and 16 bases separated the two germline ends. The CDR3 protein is CASSSPLGGGNTEAFF. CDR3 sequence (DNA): TGTGCCAGCAGTTCCCCCCTAGGGGGTGGGAACACTGAAGCTTTCTTT.

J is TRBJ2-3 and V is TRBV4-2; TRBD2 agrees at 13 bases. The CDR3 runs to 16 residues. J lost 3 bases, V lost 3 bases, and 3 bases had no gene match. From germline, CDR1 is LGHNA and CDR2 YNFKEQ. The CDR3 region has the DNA TGTGCCAGCAGCCAGGTGGGACTAGCGGGGACAGATACGCAGTATTTT. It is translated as CASSQVGLAGTDTQYF.

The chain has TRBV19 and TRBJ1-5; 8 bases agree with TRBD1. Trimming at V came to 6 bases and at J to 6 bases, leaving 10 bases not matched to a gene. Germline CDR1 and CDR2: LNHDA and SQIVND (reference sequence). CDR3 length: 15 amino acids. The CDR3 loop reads CASRRTGTTGQPQHF. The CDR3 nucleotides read TGTGCCAGTAGGAGGACAGGGACTACAGGTCAGCCCCAGCATTTT.

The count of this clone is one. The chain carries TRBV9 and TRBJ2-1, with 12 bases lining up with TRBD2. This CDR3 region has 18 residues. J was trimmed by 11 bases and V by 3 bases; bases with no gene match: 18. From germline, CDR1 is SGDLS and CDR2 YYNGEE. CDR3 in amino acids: CASSATSGGSGSPHQQFF. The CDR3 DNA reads TGTGCCAGCAGCGCCACTAGCGGGGGGTCGGGGTCCCCTCACCAGCAGTTCTTC.

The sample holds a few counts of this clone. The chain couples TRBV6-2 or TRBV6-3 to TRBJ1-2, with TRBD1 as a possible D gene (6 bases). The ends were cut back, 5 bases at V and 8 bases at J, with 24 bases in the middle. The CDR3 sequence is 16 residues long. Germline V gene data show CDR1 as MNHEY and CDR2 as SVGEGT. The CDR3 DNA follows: TGTGCCAGCAGTCCAATTTCCACAGGGTCCGTATGGGGCTACACCTTC. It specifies CASSPISTGSVWGYTF.

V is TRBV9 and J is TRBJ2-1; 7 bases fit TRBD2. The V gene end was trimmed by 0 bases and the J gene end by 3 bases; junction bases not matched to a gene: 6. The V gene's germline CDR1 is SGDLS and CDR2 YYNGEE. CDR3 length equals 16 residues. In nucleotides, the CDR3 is TGTGCCAGCAGCGTAGTGGTGGGGGGGATCTACAATGAGCAGTTCTTC. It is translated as CASSVVVGGIYNEQFF.

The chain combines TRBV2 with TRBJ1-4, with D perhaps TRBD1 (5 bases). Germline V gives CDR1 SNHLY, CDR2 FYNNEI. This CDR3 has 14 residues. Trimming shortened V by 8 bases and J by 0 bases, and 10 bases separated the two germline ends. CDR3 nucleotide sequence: TGTGCCAGCTCCTTACAGGCAACTAATGAAAAACTGTTTTTT. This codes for CASSLQATNEKLFF.

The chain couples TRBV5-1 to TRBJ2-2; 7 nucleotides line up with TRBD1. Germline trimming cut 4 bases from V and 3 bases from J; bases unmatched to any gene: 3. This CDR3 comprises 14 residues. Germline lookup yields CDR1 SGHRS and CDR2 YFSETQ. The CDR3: CASSGDSHTGELFF. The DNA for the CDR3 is TGCGCCAGCAGCGGGGACAGTCACACCGGGGAGCTGTTTTTT.

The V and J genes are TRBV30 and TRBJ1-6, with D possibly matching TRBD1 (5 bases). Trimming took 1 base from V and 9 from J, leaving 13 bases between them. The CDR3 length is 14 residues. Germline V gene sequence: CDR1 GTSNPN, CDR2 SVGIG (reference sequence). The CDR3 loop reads CAWSEYQGGSPLHF. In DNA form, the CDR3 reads TGTGCCTGGAGTGAGTACCAGGGTGGTTCACCCCTCCACTTT.

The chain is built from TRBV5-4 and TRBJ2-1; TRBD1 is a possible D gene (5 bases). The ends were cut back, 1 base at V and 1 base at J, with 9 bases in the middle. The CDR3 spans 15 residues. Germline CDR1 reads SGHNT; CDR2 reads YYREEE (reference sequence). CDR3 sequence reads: CASSLQGLSYNEQFF. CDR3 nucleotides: TGTGCCAGCAGCTTGCAGGGTTTGTCCTACAATGAGCAGTTCTTC.

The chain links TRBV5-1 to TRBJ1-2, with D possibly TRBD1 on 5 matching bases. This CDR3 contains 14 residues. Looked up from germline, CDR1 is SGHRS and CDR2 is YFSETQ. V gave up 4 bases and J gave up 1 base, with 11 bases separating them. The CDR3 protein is CASSNTGYNYGYTF. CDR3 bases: TGCGCCAGCAGCAACACAGGTTATAACTATGGCTACACCTTC.

The chain's CDR3 is CASSVGPGDRGGEKLFF. The CDR3 nucleotides are TGTGCCAGCAGCGTCGGCCCGGGGGATAGGGGTGGTGAAAAACTGTTTTTT. The V call is TRBV9, the J call TRBJ1-4, with D tentatively TRBD1 (5 bases). This CDR3 has 17 residues. The V end was cut by 2 bases, the J end by 7 bases, with 21 bases between. The germline CDR1 and CDR2 sequences are SGDLS and YYNGEE.

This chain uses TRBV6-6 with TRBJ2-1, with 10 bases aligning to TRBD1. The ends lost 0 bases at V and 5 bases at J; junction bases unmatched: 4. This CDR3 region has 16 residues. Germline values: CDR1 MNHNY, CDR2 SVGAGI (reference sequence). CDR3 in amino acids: CASSYSGQGRNNEQFF. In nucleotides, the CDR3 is TGTGCCAGCAGTTACTCGGGACAGGGGAGGAACAATGAGCAGTTCTTC.

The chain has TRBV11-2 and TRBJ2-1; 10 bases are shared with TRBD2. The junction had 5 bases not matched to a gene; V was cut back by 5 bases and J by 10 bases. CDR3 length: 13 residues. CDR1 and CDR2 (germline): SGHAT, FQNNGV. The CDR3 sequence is CASSLGLADEQFF. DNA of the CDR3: TGTGCCAGCAGCCTAGGACTAGCGGACGAGCAGTTCTTC.

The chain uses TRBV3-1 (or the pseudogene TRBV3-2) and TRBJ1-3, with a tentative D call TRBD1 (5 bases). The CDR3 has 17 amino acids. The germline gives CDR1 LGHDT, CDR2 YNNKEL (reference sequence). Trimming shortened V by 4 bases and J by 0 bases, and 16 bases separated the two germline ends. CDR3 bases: TGTGCCAGCAGCCTAATTCAGGGTCTTAGCTCTGGAAACACCATATATTTT. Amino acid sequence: CASSLIQGLSSGNTIYF.

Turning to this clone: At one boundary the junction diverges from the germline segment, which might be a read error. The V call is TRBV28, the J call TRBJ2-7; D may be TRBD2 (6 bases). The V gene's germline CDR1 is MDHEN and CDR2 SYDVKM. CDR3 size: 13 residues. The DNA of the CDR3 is TGTGCCAGCAGTCGACCCGGCGGTAGCGGAATGTTCTTC. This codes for CASSRPGGSGMFF.

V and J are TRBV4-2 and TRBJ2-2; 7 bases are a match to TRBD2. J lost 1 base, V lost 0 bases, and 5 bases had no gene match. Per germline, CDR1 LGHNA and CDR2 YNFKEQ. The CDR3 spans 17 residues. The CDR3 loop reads CASSQDVASGNTGELFF. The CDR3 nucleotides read TGTGCCAGCAGCCAAGATGTCGCTAGCGGGAACACCGGGGAGCTGTTTTTT.

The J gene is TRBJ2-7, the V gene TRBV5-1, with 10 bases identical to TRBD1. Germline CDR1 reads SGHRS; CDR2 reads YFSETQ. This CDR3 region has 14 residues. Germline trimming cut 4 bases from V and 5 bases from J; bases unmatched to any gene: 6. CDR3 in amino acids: CASSHTGTGDEQYF. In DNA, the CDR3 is TGCGCCAGCAGCCACACCGGGACAGGGGACGAGCAGTACTTC. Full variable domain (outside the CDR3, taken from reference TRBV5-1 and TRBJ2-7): KAGVTQTPRYLIKTRGQQVTLSCSPISGHRSVSWYQQTPGQGLQFLFEYFSETQRNKGNFPGRFSGRQFSNSRSEMNVSTLELGDSALYLCASSHTGTGDEQYFGPGTRLTVT.

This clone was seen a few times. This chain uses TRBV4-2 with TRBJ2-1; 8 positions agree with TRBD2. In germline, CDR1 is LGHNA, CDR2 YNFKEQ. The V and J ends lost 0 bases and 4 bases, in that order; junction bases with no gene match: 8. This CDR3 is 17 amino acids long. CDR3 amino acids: CASSQEAAGGFYNEQFF. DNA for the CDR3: TGTGCCAGCAGCCAAGAAGCGGCGGGGGGCTTTTACAATGAGCAGTTCTTC.

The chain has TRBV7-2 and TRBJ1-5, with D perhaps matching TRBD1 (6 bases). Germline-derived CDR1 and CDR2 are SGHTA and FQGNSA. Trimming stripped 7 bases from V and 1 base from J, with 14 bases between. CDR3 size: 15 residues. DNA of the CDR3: TGTGCCAGCACCCCTTCGAGGGGGAGCAATCAGCCCCAGCATTTT. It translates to CASTPSRGSNQPQHF.

The CDR3 here is CASGGRNNQPQHF. In DNA, the CDR3 is TGTGCCAGCGGAGGGAGGAACAATCAGCCCCAGCATTTT. The rearrangement joins TRBV3-1 (or the pseudogene TRBV3-2) to TRBJ1-5; D is ambiguous. The CDR3 is 13 residues long. Germline loops: CDR1 LGHDT, CDR2 YNNKEL (reference sequence). The V end was cut by 8 bases, the J end by 3 bases, with 11 bases between.

CDR3 DNA: TGCGCCAGCAGCTTGGTGGGACAGGGTGCCACAGATACGCAGTATTTT. It yields the protein CASSLVGQGATDTQYF. The V and J genes are TRBV5-1 and TRBJ2-3, with TRBD1 identical over 9 bases. V was pared by 0 bases and J by 2 bases, with 4 bases of the junction left unmatched. Per the germline V gene, CDR1 is SGHRS and CDR2 is YFSETQ. CDR3 size: 16 residues.